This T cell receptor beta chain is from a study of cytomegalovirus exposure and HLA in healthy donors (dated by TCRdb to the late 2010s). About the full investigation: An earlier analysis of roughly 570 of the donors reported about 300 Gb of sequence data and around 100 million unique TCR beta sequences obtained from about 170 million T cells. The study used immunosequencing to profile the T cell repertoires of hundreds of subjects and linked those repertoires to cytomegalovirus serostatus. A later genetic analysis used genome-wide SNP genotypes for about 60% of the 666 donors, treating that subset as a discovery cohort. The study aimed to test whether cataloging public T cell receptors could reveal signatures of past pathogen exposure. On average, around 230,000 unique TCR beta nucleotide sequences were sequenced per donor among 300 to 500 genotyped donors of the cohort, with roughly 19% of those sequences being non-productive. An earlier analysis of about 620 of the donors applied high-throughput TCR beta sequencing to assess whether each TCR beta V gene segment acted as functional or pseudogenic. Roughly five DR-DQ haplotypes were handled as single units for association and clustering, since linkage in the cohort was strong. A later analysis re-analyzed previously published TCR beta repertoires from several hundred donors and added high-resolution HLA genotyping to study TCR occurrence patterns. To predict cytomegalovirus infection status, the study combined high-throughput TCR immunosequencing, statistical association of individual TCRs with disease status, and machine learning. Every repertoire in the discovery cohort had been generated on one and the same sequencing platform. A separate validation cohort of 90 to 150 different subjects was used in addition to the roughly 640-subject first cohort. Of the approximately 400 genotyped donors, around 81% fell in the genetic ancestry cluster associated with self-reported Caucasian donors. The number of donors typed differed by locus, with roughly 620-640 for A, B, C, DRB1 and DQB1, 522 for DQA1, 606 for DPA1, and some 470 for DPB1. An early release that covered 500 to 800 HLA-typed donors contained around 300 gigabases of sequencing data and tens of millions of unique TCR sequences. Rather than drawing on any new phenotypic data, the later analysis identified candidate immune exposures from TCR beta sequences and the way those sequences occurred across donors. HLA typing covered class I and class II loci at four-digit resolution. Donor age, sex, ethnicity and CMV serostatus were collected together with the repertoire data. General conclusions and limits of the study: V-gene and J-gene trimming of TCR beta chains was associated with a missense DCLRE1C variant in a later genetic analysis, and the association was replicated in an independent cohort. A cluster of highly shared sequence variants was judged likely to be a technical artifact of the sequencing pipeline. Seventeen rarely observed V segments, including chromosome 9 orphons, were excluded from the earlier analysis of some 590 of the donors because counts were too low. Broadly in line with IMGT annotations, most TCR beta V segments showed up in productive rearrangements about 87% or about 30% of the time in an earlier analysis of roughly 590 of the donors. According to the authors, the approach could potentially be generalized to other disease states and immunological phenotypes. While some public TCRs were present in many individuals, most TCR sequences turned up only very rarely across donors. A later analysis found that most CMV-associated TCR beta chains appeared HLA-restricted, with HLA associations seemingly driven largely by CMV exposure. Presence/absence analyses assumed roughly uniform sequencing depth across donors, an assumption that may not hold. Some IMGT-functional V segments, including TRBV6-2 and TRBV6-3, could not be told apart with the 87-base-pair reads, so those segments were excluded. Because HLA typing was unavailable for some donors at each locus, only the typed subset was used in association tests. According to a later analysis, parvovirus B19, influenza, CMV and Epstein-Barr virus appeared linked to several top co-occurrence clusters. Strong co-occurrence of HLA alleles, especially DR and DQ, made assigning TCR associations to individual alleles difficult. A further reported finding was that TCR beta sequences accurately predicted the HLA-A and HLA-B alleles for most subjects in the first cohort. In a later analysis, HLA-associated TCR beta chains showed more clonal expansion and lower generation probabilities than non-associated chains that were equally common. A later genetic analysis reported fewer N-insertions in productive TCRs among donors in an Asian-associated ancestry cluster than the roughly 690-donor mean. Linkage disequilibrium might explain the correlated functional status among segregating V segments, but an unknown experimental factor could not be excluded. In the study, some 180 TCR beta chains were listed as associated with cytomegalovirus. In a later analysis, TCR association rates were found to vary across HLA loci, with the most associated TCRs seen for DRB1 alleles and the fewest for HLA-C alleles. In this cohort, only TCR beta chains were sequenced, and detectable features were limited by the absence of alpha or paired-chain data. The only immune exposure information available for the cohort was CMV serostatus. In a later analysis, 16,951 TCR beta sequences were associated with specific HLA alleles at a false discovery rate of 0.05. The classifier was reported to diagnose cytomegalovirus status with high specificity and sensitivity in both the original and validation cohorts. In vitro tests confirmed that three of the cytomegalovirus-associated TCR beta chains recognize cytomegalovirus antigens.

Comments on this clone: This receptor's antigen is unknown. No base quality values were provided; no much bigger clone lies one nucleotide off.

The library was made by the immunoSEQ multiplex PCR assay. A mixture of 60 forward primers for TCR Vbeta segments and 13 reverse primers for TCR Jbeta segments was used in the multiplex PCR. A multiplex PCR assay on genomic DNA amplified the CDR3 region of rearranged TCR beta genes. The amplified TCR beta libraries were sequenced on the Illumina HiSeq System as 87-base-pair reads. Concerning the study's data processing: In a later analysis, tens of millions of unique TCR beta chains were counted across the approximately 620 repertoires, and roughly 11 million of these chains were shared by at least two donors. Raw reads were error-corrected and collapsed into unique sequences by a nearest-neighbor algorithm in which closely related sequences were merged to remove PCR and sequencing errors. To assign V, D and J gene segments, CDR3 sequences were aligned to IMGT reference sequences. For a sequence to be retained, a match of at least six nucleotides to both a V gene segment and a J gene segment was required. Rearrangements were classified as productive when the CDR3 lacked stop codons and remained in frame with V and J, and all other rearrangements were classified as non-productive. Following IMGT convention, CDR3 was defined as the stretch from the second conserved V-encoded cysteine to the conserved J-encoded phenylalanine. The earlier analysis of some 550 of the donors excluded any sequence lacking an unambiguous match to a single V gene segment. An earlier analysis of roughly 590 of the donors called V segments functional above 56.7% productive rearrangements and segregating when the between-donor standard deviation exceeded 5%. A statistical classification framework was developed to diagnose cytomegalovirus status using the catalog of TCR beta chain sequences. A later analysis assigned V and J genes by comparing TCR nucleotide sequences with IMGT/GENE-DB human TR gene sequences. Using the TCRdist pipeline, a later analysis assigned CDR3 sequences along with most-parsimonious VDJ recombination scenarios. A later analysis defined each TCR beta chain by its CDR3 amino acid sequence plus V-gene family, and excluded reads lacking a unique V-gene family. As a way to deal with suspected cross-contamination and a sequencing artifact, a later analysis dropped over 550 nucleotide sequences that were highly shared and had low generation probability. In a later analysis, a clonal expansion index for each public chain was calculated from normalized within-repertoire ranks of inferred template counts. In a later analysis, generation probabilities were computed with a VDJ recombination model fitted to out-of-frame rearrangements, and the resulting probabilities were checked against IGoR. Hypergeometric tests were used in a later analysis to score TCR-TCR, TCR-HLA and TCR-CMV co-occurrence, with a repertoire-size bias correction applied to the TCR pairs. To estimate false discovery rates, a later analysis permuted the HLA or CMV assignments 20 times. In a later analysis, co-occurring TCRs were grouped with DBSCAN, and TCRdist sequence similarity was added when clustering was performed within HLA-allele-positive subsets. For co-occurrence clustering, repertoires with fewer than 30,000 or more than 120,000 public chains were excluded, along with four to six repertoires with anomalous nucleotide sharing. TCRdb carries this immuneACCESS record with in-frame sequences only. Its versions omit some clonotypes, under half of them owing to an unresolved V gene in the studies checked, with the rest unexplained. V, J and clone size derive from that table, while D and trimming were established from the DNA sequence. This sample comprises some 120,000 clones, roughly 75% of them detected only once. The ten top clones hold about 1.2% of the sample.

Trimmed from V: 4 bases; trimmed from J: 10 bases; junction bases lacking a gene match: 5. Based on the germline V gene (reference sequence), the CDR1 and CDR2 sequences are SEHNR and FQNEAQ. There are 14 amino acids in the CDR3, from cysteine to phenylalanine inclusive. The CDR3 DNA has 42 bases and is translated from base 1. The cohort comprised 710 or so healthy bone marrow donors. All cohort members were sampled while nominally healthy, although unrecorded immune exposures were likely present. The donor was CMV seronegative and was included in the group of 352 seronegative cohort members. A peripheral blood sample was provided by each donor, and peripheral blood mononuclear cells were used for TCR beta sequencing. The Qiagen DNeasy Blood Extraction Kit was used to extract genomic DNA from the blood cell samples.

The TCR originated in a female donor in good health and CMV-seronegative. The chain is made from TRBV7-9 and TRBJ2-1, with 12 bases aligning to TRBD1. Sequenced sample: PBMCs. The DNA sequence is TGTGCCAGCAGCTGGGACAGGGGGCTTCGGGAGCAGTTCTTC. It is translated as CASSWDRGLREQFF.